The 21 T cell receptor beta chains below come from one sample, sequenced in a study of blood T cell repertoires in COVID-19. Measured with immunoSEQ multiplex PCR; TCRdb has only the in-frame clones, and not every one. The table has hundreds of thousands of clones, over 75% seen once. Sequencing was carried out using peripheral blood. All receptors derive from a woman between 50 and 59 years old with active or convalescent COVID-19.

The chain is built from TRBV18 and TRBJ2-5; D gene ambiguous. Germline loops: CDR1 KGHSH, CDR2 LQKENI. This CDR3 contains 13 residues. Trimming cost V 3 bases and J 3 bases, with 8 bases left between them. The CDR3: CASSPEPKETQYF. The CDR3 DNA reads as TGTGCCAGCTCACCCGAGCCCAAAGAGACCCAGTACTTC.

This clone was seen a handful of times. At one of its ends the junction is not consistent with the germline gene, which may arise from a read error. The chain combines TRBV19 with TRBJ2-2; D gene ambiguous. The CDR3 totals 14 residues. Per germline, CDR1 LNHDA and CDR2 SQIVND (reference sequence). The CDR3 region has the DNA TGTGCCAGTAGTATAGTATCCTCAAGTGACAAACCCTATTTT. This sequence encodes CASSIVSSSDKPYF.

This clone was observed a single time. J is TRBJ2-5 and V is TRBV7-2; 10 bases align to TRBD2. Losses at the gene ends were 3 bases for V and 2 bases for J; bases not matched to a gene: 0. This CDR3 comprises 14 residues. Per germline, CDR1 SGHTA and CDR2 FQGNSA. CDR3 region: CASSLGLAQETQYF. For the CDR3, the DNA is TGTGCCAGCAGCTTGGGACTAGCGCAAGAGACCCAGTACTTC. Complete variable domain (other parts from reference TRBV7-2 and TRBJ2-5): GAGVSQSPSNKVTEKGKDVELRCDPISGHTALYWYRQSLGQGLEFLIYFQGNSAPDKSGLPSDRFSAERTGGSVSTLTIQRTQQEDSAVYLCASSLGLAQETQYFGPGTRLLVL.

The chain employs TRBV18 and TRBJ1-1; 10 nucleotides align to TRBD1. Losses at the gene ends were 8 bases for V and 4 bases for J; bases not matched to a gene: 10. This CDR3 contains 15 residues. Germline V gives CDR1 KGHSH, CDR2 LQKENI. DNA of the CDR3: TGTGCCAGCCGTTCCGGGACAGGGGCTCTCACTGAAGCTTTCTTT. Its protein product is CASRSGTGALTEAFF.

The CDR3 sequence is CASGGTGLNTEAFF. The CDR3 DNA reads as TGCGCCAGCGGCGGGACAGGGCTGAACACTGAAGCTTTCTTT. The gene calls are TRBV5-1 and TRBJ1-1; TRBD1 aligns across 9 bases. V shed 7 bases, J shed 0 bases, and the junction held 4 bases outside the gene matches. CDR1 and CDR2 (germline): SGHRS, YFSETQ. The CDR3 is 14 residues long.

As to this clone: One junction end disagrees with the germline gene, perhaps due to a read error. Within the sample, other DNA sequences also encode this same CDR3. The chain employs TRBV5-1 and TRBJ2-5; TRBD1 is a possible D gene (6 bases). Germline values: CDR1 SGHRS, CDR2 YFSETQ. The CDR3 length is 13 residues. For the CDR3, the DNA is TGCGCCAGCAGTTTGGGGGCGGGAGAGACCCAGTACTTC. Its protein product is CASSLGAGETQYF.

This chain uses TRBV7-9 with TRBJ1-2, with D possibly being TRBD1 (6 bases). This CDR3 region has 13 residues. V lost 4 bases, J lost 4 bases, and 10 bases lay in between. The V gene's germline CDR1 is SEHNR and CDR2 FQNEAQ (reference sequence). This CDR3 reads CASSSQGFYGYTF. For the CDR3, the DNA is TGTGCCAGCAGCTCTCAGGGGTTCTATGGCTACACCTTC.

This sequence joins TRBV11-1 and TRBJ1-6, with D perhaps TRBD1 (6 bases). CDR1 is SGHAT, CDR2 FQDESV, per germline (reference sequence). This CDR3 contains 14 residues. V lost 2 bases and J 7 bases, leaving 9 bases between the germline ends. The CDR3 DNA follows: TGTGCCAGCAGCTTACAGGGGTGGAATTCACCCCTCCACTTT. Translated, it gives CASSLQGWNSPLHF.

Concerning this clone itself: A junction end diverges from the germline sequence, so it may reflect a read error. The rearrangement uses TRBV6-2 or TRBV6-3 and TRBJ1-2; TRBD1 agrees at 8 bases. CDR1 and CDR2 (germline): MNHEY, SVGEGT. This CDR3 region has 13 residues. The CDR3 nucleotides read TGTGCCAGCTGCCCCGGGACAGGAGCGCGTATCTTATTC. Translated, it gives CASCPGTGARILF.

This chain uses TRBV18 with TRBJ1-5, with 9 bases aligning to TRBD1. Germline-derived CDR1 and CDR2 are KGHSH and LQKENI. The CDR3 covers 19 residues. Losses at the gene ends were 5 bases for V and 1 base for J; bases not matched to a gene: 15. CDR3 nucleotides: TGTGCCAGCTCATCGAGGGACAGGGTTGCCCCTGCGAGCAATCAGCCCCAGCATTTT. Encoded protein: CASSSRDRVAPASNQPQHF.

The CDR3, as DNA: TGTGCCAGCTCACCACCGATTTCGGGGGTCGAGCAGTACTTC. It codes for CASSPPISGVEQYF. The chain has TRBV18 and TRBJ2-7; D possibly corresponds to TRBD2 (6 bases). This CDR3 has 14 residues. The V end lost 0 bases, the J end lost 6 bases, and 12 bases lay between the germline ends. In germline, CDR1 is KGHSH, CDR2 LQKENI.

The chain is built from TRBV18 and TRBJ2-7, with D unresolved. Per germline, CDR1 KGHSH and CDR2 LQKENI. Trimming took off 3 bases at V and 6 bases at J, with 18 bases between the two ends. This CDR3 has 15 residues. CDR3 sequence (DNA): TGTGCCAGCTCACCCGGCGCTCTGGAGTTGGGCGAGCAGTACTTC. It codes for CASSPGALELGEQYF.

V and J are TRBV7-2 and TRBJ2-3; 8 nucleotides agree with TRBD1. CDR3 length: 18 amino acids. The ends lost 2 bases at V and 6 bases at J; junction bases unmatched: 16. Looked up from germline, CDR1 is SGHTA and CDR2 is FQGNSA. CDR3 sequence: CASSLRTRGQAGHDTQYF. DNA of the CDR3: TGTGCCAGCAGCTTAAGAACTCGGGGACAGGCGGGCCACGATACGCAGTATTTT.

The chain combines TRBV6-5 with TRBJ1-2, with 10 positions matching TRBD1. V trimming: 6 bases; J trimming: 6 bases; junction bases outside the gene matches: 4. The CDR3 extends over 13 amino acids. Germline loops: CDR1 MNHEY, CDR2 SVGAGI. In DNA form, the CDR3 reads TGTGCCAGCAGAAGACAGGGGGCGCATGGCTACACCTTC. This encodes CASRRQGAHGYTF.

The J gene is TRBJ2-7, the V gene TRBV4-3; 8 bases are a match to TRBD1. The germline CDR1 and CDR2 sequences are LGHNA and YSLEER. The CDR3 has 15 residues. Losses at the gene ends were 4 bases for V and 5 bases for J; bases not matched to a gene: 10. CDR3 nucleotides: TGCGCCAGCAGCCCCTCCCAGGGGGCTTACAACGAGCAGTACTTC. Protein product: CASSPSQGAYNEQYF.

This clone was recorded only once. The chain is built from TRBV5-1 and TRBJ1-4, with 10 bases that match TRBD1. V was pared by 3 bases and J by 4 bases, with 3 bases of the junction left unmatched. Germline CDR1 and CDR2: SGHRS and YFSETQ. The CDR3 sequence is 15 residues long. CDR3 nucleotides: TGCGCCAGCAGCTGGAGGACAGGGGGTAATGAAAAACTGTTTTTT. Its protein is CASSWRTGGNEKLFF.

The chain couples TRBV30 to TRBJ2-6, with D possibly TRBD1 on 6 matching bases. The CDR3 has 14 amino acids. Trimming shortened V by 2 bases and J by 4 bases, and 9 bases separated the two germline ends. The germline V gene encodes CDR1 GTSNPN and CDR2 SVGIG (reference sequence). In nucleotides, the CDR3 is TGTGCCTGGAGTAGGGGGTCAGGGGCCAACGTCCTGACTTTC. Translated: CAWSRGSGANVLTF.

This chain connects TRBV3-1 (or the pseudogene TRBV3-2) to TRBJ2-7, with D uncertain. This CDR3 is built from 14 residues. V lost 2 bases, J lost 0 bases, and 8 bases lay in between. Germline V gene data show CDR1 as LGHDT and CDR2 as YNNKEL (reference sequence). The CDR3 nucleotides are TGTGCCAGCAGCCAACGACCTAGCTCCTACGAGCAGTACTTC. Its translation: CASSQRPSSYEQYF.

The chain employs TRBV6-2 or TRBV6-3 and TRBJ1-5; 8 bases are shared with TRBD1. The CDR3 is 16 amino acids. V gave up 8 bases and J gave up 2 bases; unmatched junction bases: 11. Germline values: CDR1 MNHEY, CDR2 SVGEGT. The CDR3 sequence is CASRRMDRDGNQPQHF. The CDR3 nucleotides read TGTGCCAGCCGCCGGATGGACAGGGATGGCAATCAGCCCCAGCATTTT.

The rearrangement links TRBV28 to TRBJ1-2, with 7 bases aligning to TRBD1. This CDR3 is 12 amino acids long. Trimming took 6 bases from V and 4 from J; bases not matched to a gene: 2. Germline V CDR1 and CDR2: MDHEN, SYDVKM. The CDR3 DNA reads as TGTGCCAGCAGAGGGGGCGTCTATGGCTACACCTTC. Translated, it gives CASRGGVYGYTF.

CDR3 sequence: CASSPTGGHNYGYTF. The CDR3 nucleotides read TGTGCCAGCAGTCCCACGGGGGGACATAACTATGGCTACACCTTC. The rearrangement uses TRBV6-5 and TRBJ1-2, with a tentative D call TRBD1 (6 bases). Germline V gives CDR1 MNHEY, CDR2 SVGAGI. Trimming took off 5 bases at V and 1 base at J, with 14 bases between the two ends. The CDR3 has 15 residues.